This entry lists 11 T cell receptor beta chains sequenced from one sample in a study of T-cell reconstitution after alpha-beta-depleted transplantation in children. Researchers prepared the TCRbeta library using unique molecular identifiers, the study reports. One entry per CDR3 protein, called by TCRdb with MiXCR from the PCR reads. This table holds fewer than 250,000 distinct CDR3 sequences, 7.5% to 9.5% found once. The sequenced sample was PBMCs, mostly from graft donor cells, obtained 180 days after TCRalphabeta/CD19-depleted stem cell transplant. Receptors were obtained from a male patient under 18 who had a stem cell transplant for acute lymphoblastic leukemia, so the T cells may come from the graft donor.

This clonotype was picked up many times. V is TRBV23-1 and J is TRBJ1-2; the D is unclear. TRBV23-1 is an ORF, and what it does is uncertain. Trimming cost V 4 bases and J 2 bases, with 17 bases left between them. The CDR3 runs to 16 residues. CDR3: CASSLPPVRTNYGYTF. In nucleotides, the CDR3 is TGCGCCAGCAGTCTGCCACCTGTGCGGACCAACTATGGCTACACCTTC.

This clonotype showed up many times. The rearrangement joins TRBV29-1 to TRBJ2-1, with D perhaps matching TRBD2 (6 bases). The V end lost 4 bases, the J end lost 0 bases, and 16 bases lay between the germline ends. The CDR3 consists of 16 residues. Germline CDR1 and CDR2: SQVTM and ANQGSEA. The CDR3 DNA follows: TGCAGCGTTGTAGGACTACCATCGACCTCCTACAATGAGCAGTTCTTC. Protein: CSVVGLPSTSYNEQFF.

This clonotype was observed many times. The J gene is TRBJ1-4, the V gene TRBV5-1, with a tentative D call TRBD1 (5 bases). V shed 6 bases and J shed 3 bases, with 12 bases lying between them. CDR1 and CDR2 (germline): SGHRS, YFSETQ. This CDR3 has 14 amino acids. This CDR3 reads CASTPRGPNEKLFF. The CDR3 DNA follows: TGCGCCAGCACTCCGAGGGGCCCTAATGAAAAACTGTTTTTT.

This clonotype appeared many times. The J gene is TRBJ2-5, the V gene TRBV10-3, with 8 bases lining up with TRBD1. Germline loops: CDR1 ENHRY, CDR2 SYGVKD. Trimming cost V 3 bases and J 3 bases; bases outside gene matches: 3. CDR3 length: 14 residues. CDR3 in DNA: TGTGCCATCAGTGACCTGGACAGGGAAGAGACCCAGTACTTC. This encodes CAISDLDREETQYF.

There are many counts of this clonotype. The gene calls are TRBV12-3 or TRBV12-4 and TRBJ1-3; D gene uncertain. V lost 8 bases, J lost 0 bases, and 5 bases lay in between. The CDR3 loop spans 12 amino acids. The CDR3 is CASAGSGNTIYF. The DNA for the CDR3 is TGTGCCAGCGCCGGCTCTGGAAACACCATATATTTT.

V and J are TRBV14 and TRBJ2-6; 9 nucleotides line up with TRBD1. The CDR3 loop spans 15 amino acids. Germline V gives CDR1 SGHDN, CDR2 FVKESK. Trimming at V came to 6 bases and at J to 4 bases, leaving 4 bases not matched to a gene. CDR3 sequence reads: CASRRTGVGANVLTF. In DNA form, the CDR3 reads TGTGCCAGCAGGCGGACAGGGGTCGGGGCCAACGTCCTGACTTTC. Filled out from reference TRBV14 and TRBJ2-6, the complete variable domain reads EAGVTQFPSHSVIEKGQTVTLRCDPISGHDNLYWYRRVMGKEIKFLLHFVKESKQDESGMPNNRFLAERTGGTYSTLKVQPAELEDSGVYFCASRRTGVGANVLTFGAGSRLTVL.

The chain combines TRBV7-8 with TRBJ1-4; 10 bases agree with TRBD1. The CDR3 consists of 17 residues. V gave up 4 bases and J gave up 1 base; unmatched junction bases: 6. From germline, CDR1 is SGHVS and CDR2 FQNEAQ. The CDR3 coding sequence is TGTGCCAGCAGCTCTAGGACAGGGGGGAGAACTAATGAAAAACTGTTTTTT. Translated: CASSSRTGGRTNEKLFF.

This clonotype has at least ten counts. V usage is TRBV28 and J usage is TRBJ1-4; D gene unclear. Germline assignment: CDR1 MDHEN and CDR2 SYDVKM. The CDR3 has 16 amino acids. V was clipped by 4 bases and J by 1 base, with 13 bases between them. The CDR3 reads CASSSQPLLTNEKLFF. In DNA, the CDR3 is TGTGCCAGCAGTTCCCAACCACTTCTAACTAATGAAAAACTGTTTTTT. The full variable domain, in which reference TRBV28 and TRBJ1-4 provide the parts outside the CDR3, is DVKVTQSSRYLVKRTGEKVFLECVQDMDHENMFWYRQDPGLGLRLIYFSYDVKMKEKGDIPEGYSVSREKKERFSLILESASTNQTSMYLCASSSQPLLTNEKLFFGSGTQLSVL.

This clonotype was found many times. The chain is built from TRBV5-4 and TRBJ2-1; D possibly corresponds to TRBD1 (6 bases). Looked up from germline, CDR1 is SGHNT and CDR2 is YYREEE (reference sequence). The CDR3 has 17 residues. V lost 1 base and J 0 bases, leaving 14 bases between the germline ends. CDR3 amino acids: CASSLSPDRSSYNEQFF. The CDR3, as DNA: TGTGCCAGCAGCTTGTCTCCTGACAGGAGCTCCTACAATGAGCAGTTCTTC.

The table lists this clonotype with many counts. The chain employs TRBV5-1 and TRBJ2-7, with 8 bases fitting TRBD2. The V gene end was trimmed by 1 base and the J gene end by 5 bases; junction bases not matched to a gene: 14. The CDR3 consists of 17 residues. CDR1 is SGHRS and CDR2 is YFSETQ in the germline V gene. CDR3 protein: CASSLLPASGTRDEQYF. The CDR3 DNA sequence: TGCGCCAGCAGCTTGTTGCCAGCCTCCGGGACTAGGGACGAGCAGTACTTC.

This clonotype was observed at least ten times. The rearrangement links TRBV5-1 to TRBJ1-2; D unclear. The CDR3 spans 13 residues. The V and J ends lost 4 bases and 4 bases respectively, with 11 bases between them. CDR1 is SGHRS and CDR2 is YFSETQ in the germline V gene. DNA of the CDR3: TGCGCCAGCAGCCCCGGAGGGATCTATGGCTACACCTTC. Encoded protein: CASSPGGIYGYTF.